Each of the 27 T cell receptor beta chains below was sequenced from the same sample in a study of T cell responses to AZD1222 COVID-19 vaccine. Sequencing was performed with immunoSEQ multiplex PCR; in TCRdb, only in-frame clones are kept and a portion is missing. The sample shows roughly 120,000 clones, about nine tenths of them seen only once. The sample consisted of peripheral blood, taken on day 0 of AZD1222 vaccination. These receptors were collected from an adult in good health.

The chain combines TRBV19 with TRBJ1-1, with a weak D call TRBD1 (5 bases). The CDR3 covers 13 residues. CDR1 LNHDA and CDR2 SQIVND come from the germline V gene (reference sequence). V was shortened by 4 bases and J by 4 bases, with 10 bases between the two germline ends. This chain's CDR3 is CASSRDGGTEAFF. In DNA form, the CDR3 reads TGTGCCAGTAGTAGGGACGGCGGCACTGAAGCTTTCTTT.

The gene calls are TRBV7-7 and TRBJ2-3; 8 bases fit TRBD2. V lost 1 base to trimming and J lost 4 bases; unmatched junction nucleotides: 4. The CDR3 spans 15 residues. CDR1 SSHAT and CDR2 FNYEAQ come from the germline V gene (reference sequence). CDR3 sequence reads: CASSLGGSGADTQYF. CDR3 bases: TGTGCCAGCAGCTTAGGTGGTAGCGGGGCAGATACGCAGTATTTT.

The gene calls are TRBV7-2 and TRBJ2-1; TRBD2 agrees at 9 bases. The CDR3 consists of 14 residues. Germline V gene lookup returns CDR1 SGHTA and CDR2 FQGNSA. The J segment lost 6 bases and the V segment lost 10 bases, leaving 10 bases of the junction unmatched. CDR3 bases: TGTGCCACCCGCGGGAGGGCCCACTTCAATGAGCAGTTCTTC. This sequence encodes CATRGRAHFNEQFF.

This clone was found a few times. The CDR3 sequence is CASSLSTGAEAFF. DNA for the CDR3: TGTGCCAGCAGTTTATCCACGGGTGCTGAAGCTTTCTTT. V usage is TRBV27 and J usage is TRBJ1-1; D is unresolved. This CDR3 is built from 13 residues. The germline V and J ends were trimmed by 0 bases and 6 bases, with 8 bases remaining between them. From germline, CDR1 is MNHEY and CDR2 SMNVEV (reference sequence).

The CDR3, as DNA: TGTGCCAGCAGAGAGGGGGCGATTTATAATTCACCCCTCCACTTT. Protein product: CASREGAIYNSPLHF. This chain connects TRBV6-4 to TRBJ1-6; 7 bases agree with TRBD1. Trimming at V came to 6 bases and at J to 4 bases, leaving 6 bases not matched to a gene. The CDR3 has 15 amino acids. CDR1 and CDR2 from the germline V gene are MRHNA and SNTAGT.

The chain joins TRBV6-4 to TRBJ1-2, with 9 bases matching TRBD1. Looked up from germline, CDR1 is MRHNA and CDR2 is SNTAGT. J was trimmed by 8 bases and V by 1 base; bases with no gene match: 5. CDR3 size: 14 residues. DNA for the CDR3: TGTGCCAGCAGTGACTTCACAGGGGGCAGGGGCTACACCTTC. Protein: CASSDFTGGRGYTF.

V and J are TRBV25-1 and TRBJ2-3, with D perhaps TRBD1 or TRBD2 (6 bases each). The CDR3 length is 18 residues. Germline CDR1 is MGHDK and CDR2 is SYGVNS. V gave up 1 base and J gave up 4 bases, with 21 bases separating them. This CDR3 reads CASSESSAGGTRPDTQYF. The DNA of the CDR3 is TGTGCCAGCAGTGAATCCTCTGCTGGCGGGACAAGGCCAGATACGCAGTATTTT. The variable domain in full, with the rest retrieved from reference TRBV25-1 and TRBJ2-3, is EADIYQTPRYLVIGTGKKITLECSQTMGHDKMYWYQQDPGMELHLIHYSYGVNSTEKGDLSSESTVSRIRTEHFPLTLESARPSHTSQYLCASSESSAGGTRPDTQYFGPGTRLTVL.

The gene calls are TRBV6-2 or TRBV6-3 and TRBJ1-1; 8 bases are shared with TRBD1. Germline lookup yields CDR1 MNHEY and CDR2 SVGEGT. V dropped 5 bases and J dropped 7; count of bases not matched to a gene: 15. CDR3 size: 16 residues. The CDR3 spells CASSMLPTGATHEAFF. In DNA, the CDR3 is TGTGCCAGCAGTATGCTCCCGACAGGGGCCACTCATGAAGCTTTCTTT.

The rearrangement joins TRBV6-6 to TRBJ2-2; 11 nucleotides line up with TRBD1. Germline-derived CDR1 and CDR2 are MNHNY and SVGAGI (reference sequence). Trimming at V came to 5 bases and at J to 7 bases, leaving 3 bases not matched to a gene. This CDR3 has 14 amino acids. Here the CDR3 reads CASSRTGGVGELFF. Here the CDR3 DNA reads TGTGCCAGCAGTCGGACAGGGGGCGTCGGGGAGCTGTTTTTT.

The chain combines TRBV6-5 with TRBJ1-1; a possible D gene is TRBD1 (5 bases). The CDR3 is 15 residues long. The germline CDR1 and CDR2 sequences are MNHEY and SVGAGI. V lost 0 bases and J lost 5, with 13 bases in between. CDR3 coding DNA: TGTGCCAGCAGTTACTCTAGGCAGGGTTATACTGAAGCTTTCTTT. Amino acid sequence: CASSYSRQGYTEAFF.

The chain combines TRBV28 with TRBJ2-5, with D unresolved. From germline, CDR1 is MDHEN and CDR2 SYDVKM. V was clipped by 7 bases and J by 0 bases, with 15 bases between them. CDR3 length equals 15 residues. Here the CDR3 DNA reads TGTGCCAGCACCCGTGGGGTCCCTCACCAAGAGACCCAGTACTTC. It translates to CASTRGVPHQETQYF. The full variable domain, rest sourced from reference TRBV28 and TRBJ2-5, is DVKVTQSSRYLVKRTGEKVFLECVQDMDHENMFWYRQDPGLGLRLIYFSYDVKMKEKGDIPEGYSVSREKKERFSLILESASTNQTSMYLCASTRGVPHQETQYFGPGTRLLVL.

The V and J genes are TRBV19 and TRBJ2-7; 7 bases line up with TRBD1. This CDR3 spans 13 amino acids. V was pared by 7 bases and J by 2 bases, with 5 bases of the junction left unmatched. The germline V gene encodes CDR1 LNHDA and CDR2 SQIVND (reference sequence). The chain's CDR3 is CASTRQGAYEQYF. Written as DNA, the CDR3 is TGTGCCAGTACCCGACAGGGCGCCTACGAGCAGTACTTC.

In this sample, this clone turned up once. J is TRBJ1-1 and V is TRBV12-3 or TRBV12-4, with no clear D. The CDR3 is made up of 13 amino acids. V was trimmed by 6 bases and J by 4 bases, leaving 12 bases between them. This CDR3 reads CASSPLFSTEAFF. CDR3 DNA: TGTGCCAGCAGCCCCCTCTTCTCCACTGAAGCTTTCTTT.

V is TRBV6-5 and J is TRBJ1-1, with D perhaps TRBD1 (5 bases). In germline, CDR1 is MNHEY, CDR2 SVGAGI. V lost 5 bases to trimming and J lost 6 bases, with 19 bases between them. CDR3 length equals 15 residues. CDR3 bases: TGTGCCAGCAGTCAACCGGGACGGCGGGGTCCTGAAGCTTTCTTT. Protein: CASSQPGRRGPEAFF.

The V and J genes are TRBV10-3 and TRBJ1-2, with a possible D match to TRBD1 (6 bases). V lost 4 bases, J lost 2 bases, and 11 bases lay in between. The germline gives CDR1 ENHRY, CDR2 SYGVKD. The CDR3 is made up of 14 amino acids. The chain's CDR3 is CAISAGQHNYGYTF. The CDR3 DNA follows: TGTGCCATCAGTGCCGGACAGCACAACTATGGCTACACCTTC.

This clone was counted once. This sequence joins TRBV3-1 (or the pseudogene TRBV3-2) and TRBJ2-1; 9 nucleotides line up with TRBD2. CDR1 is LGHDT, CDR2 YNNKEL, per germline (reference sequence). The CDR3 loop spans 17 amino acids. V lost 3 bases, J lost 8 bases, and 14 bases stayed unmatched. The CDR3 DNA reads as TGTGCCAGCAGCCAGGGATGGGGCGGGAGGGAGATGGATGAGCAGTTCTTC. Translating it yields CASSQGWGGREMDEQFF.

This clone was seen a few times. CDR3 nucleotide sequence: TGTGCCAGCAGCTTAGGCGCGCAGGGCTCTGGAAACACCATATATTTT. Protein: CASSLGAQGSGNTIYF. The V gene is TRBV7-2, the J gene TRBJ1-3; possibly TRBD1 for D (5 bases). There are 16 residues in the CDR3. V lost 1 base and J 0 bases, leaving 10 bases between the germline ends. Germline assignment: CDR1 SGHTA and CDR2 FQGNSA.

The table lists this clone with a count of one. As DNA, the CDR3 is TGCGCCAGCAGTCAATCGTGGTATAGCAATCAGCCCCAGCATTTT. This sequence encodes CASSQSWYSNQPQHF. The chain has TRBV23-1 and TRBJ1-5, with D hard to call. TRBV23-1 is flagged as an ORF with uncertain function. This CDR3 spans 15 amino acids. Between the trimmed V and J ends, which lost 0 bases and 0 bases, there was a span of 6 bases.

V and J are TRBV28 and TRBJ1-2; 9 bases fit TRBD1. The CDR3 runs to 14 residues. Trimming took 9 bases from V and 1 from J; bases not matched to a gene: 6. Germline CDR1 is MDHEN and CDR2 is SYDVKM. CDR3 sequence: CASATGGLNYGYTF. The DNA for the CDR3 is TGTGCCAGTGCTACAGGGGGCCTTAACTATGGCTACACCTTC.

The V and J genes are TRBV29-1 and TRBJ1-4; D gene uncertain. This CDR3 is built from 13 residues. V shed 4 bases and J shed 6 bases, with 12 bases lying between them. Germline values: CDR1 SQVTM, CDR2 ANQGSEA. The DNA for the CDR3 is TGCAGCGTTGGTGCCGGGGTCGATGAAAAACTGTTTTTT. The encoded protein is CSVGAGVDEKLFF.

This chain links TRBV5-4 with TRBJ2-1, with D possibly being TRBD2 (6 bases). The CDR3 runs 17 residues. V gave up 4 bases and J gave up 0 bases, with 17 bases separating them. Germline CDR1 reads SGHNT; CDR2 reads YYREEE (reference sequence). The CDR3 is CASSPRGSGSSYNEQFF. CDR3 sequence (DNA): TGTGCCAGCAGCCCCCGGGGTAGCGGAAGCTCCTACAATGAGCAGTTCTTC.

This clone has just one count. The V and J genes are TRBV11-2 and TRBJ2-2, with 10 bases matching TRBD1. The CDR3 runs 16 residues. V shed 5 bases and J 6 bases; nucleotides not matched to a gene: 9. CDR1 and CDR2 from the germline V gene are SGHAT and FQNNGV. CDR3 sequence: CASSRGGTGAAGELFF. CDR3 sequence (DNA): TGTGCCAGCAGCCGAGGGGGGACAGGGGCTGCCGGGGAGCTGTTTTTT.

This sequence joins TRBV11-3 and TRBJ2-3, with a weak D call TRBD2 (5 bases). The CDR3 sequence is 13 residues long. Deletions cut 5 bases from V and 7 bases from J, with 13 bases between. The germline V gene encodes CDR1 SGHNT and CDR2 YENEEA. CDR3 bases: TGTGCCAGCAGCCGAGGAGGAGGAAATACGCAGTATTTT. It yields the protein CASSRGGGNTQYF.

V is TRBV7-9 and J is TRBJ2-1; 7 nucleotides agree with TRBD1. Per the germline V gene, CDR1 is SEHNR and CDR2 is FQNEAQ (reference sequence). Losses at the gene ends were 5 bases for V and 8 bases for J; bases not matched to a gene: 12. CDR3 size: 15 residues. This chain's CDR3 is CASSRRTGLGDEQFF. CDR3 DNA sequence: TGTGCCAGCAGCCGACGGACAGGCCTTGGGGATGAGCAGTTCTTC.

This chain connects TRBV29-1 to TRBJ1-2, with no clear D. Between the trimmed V and J ends, which lost 4 bases and 1 base, there was a span of 16 bases. Per the germline V gene, CDR1 is SQVTM and CDR2 is ANQGSEA. The length of the CDR3 is 15 residues. CDR3 sequence (DNA): TGCAGCGTTGTGTCCTCTACGGGAGATAACTATGGCTACACCTTC. Translation gives CSVVSSTGDNYGYTF.

V usage is TRBV6-6 and J usage is TRBJ2-3; D remains ambiguous. Trimming left V 5 bases short and J 3 bases short, with 12 bases between. The V gene's germline CDR1 is MNHNY and CDR2 SVGAGI (reference sequence). The CDR3 covers 14 residues. The CDR3 spells CASSPNSKTDTQYF. The CDR3 DNA reads as TGTGCCAGCAGTCCGAACTCTAAGACAGATACGCAGTATTTT.

The chain is built from TRBV4-3 and TRBJ2-3; a weak D match, TRBD2 (5 bases). The CDR3 is 15 amino acids. With 1 base removed from V and 5 bases from J, the gap between germline ends came to 13 bases. Germline assignment: CDR1 LGHNA and CDR2 YSLEER. Written as DNA, the CDR3 is TGCGCCAGCAGCCAAGGCCAAGGGAGCTTAGATACGCAGTATTTT. Its protein is CASSQGQGSLDTQYF.